The next 15 T cell receptor beta chains were all read from a single sample in a study of regulatory T cells in long-lasting Graves disease. Sample time point: persistent/refractory GD, antithyroid drugs over 5 years with positive TRAb. The TCR library was prepared using RNA isolated from PBMCs. The TCR beta library used iRepertoire HTBI primers with Arm-PCR amplification of CDR3. TCRdb reprocessed the multiplex PCR reads with MiXCR, giving one entry per CDR3 protein. The data show about 460,000 distinct CDR3 sequences, 22% seen once. This sample comprised peripheral blood mononuclear cells (PBMCs), obtained when the disease was refractory, from a patient treated with antithyroid drugs. These receptors were taken from a female donor with Graves disease.

This clonotype showed up many times. CDR3 DNA sequence: TGTGCCAGCACCAGGACTAGCGTCACCGGGGAGCTGTTTTTT. Its protein is CASTRTSVTGELFF. The J gene is TRBJ2-2, the V gene TRBV6-1, with 9 nucleotides matching TRBD2. Germline CDR1 reads MNHNS; CDR2 reads SASEGT. The V and J ends lost 7 bases and 4 bases, in that order; junction bases with no gene match: 4. The CDR3 sequence is 14 residues long.

This chain uses TRBV10-2 with TRBJ2-2; 15 positions match TRBD2. The CDR3 runs 21 residues. V lost 4 bases, J lost 2 bases, and 14 bases stayed unmatched. Germline V CDR1 and CDR2: WSHSY, SAAADI. This CDR3 is CASSVSPGTSGGTTNTGELFF. In DNA, the CDR3 is TGCGCCAGCAGTGTCTCGCCCGGGACTAGCGGGGGGACCACTAACACCGGGGAGCTGTTTTTT.

In this sample, this clonotype turned up a few times. The chain combines TRBV7-2 with TRBJ1-1; D is possibly TRBD1 (5 bases). There are 15 residues in the CDR3. In germline, CDR1 is SGHTA, CDR2 FQGNSA. V lost 6 bases and J lost 0, with 14 bases in between. The CDR3 DNA follows: TGTGCCAGCAGTCGGCCGGGACGGTTGAACACTGAAGCTTTCTTT. As protein: CASSRPGRLNTEAFF.

This chain links TRBV7-2 with TRBJ1-6, with 7 nucleotides matching TRBD1. CDR1 is SGHTA and CDR2 is FQGNSA in the germline V gene. Losses at the gene ends were 3 bases for V and 6 bases for J; bases not matched to a gene: 2. This CDR3 is 14 amino acids long. This CDR3 reads CASSFRDSNSPLHF. The CDR3 bases are TGTGCCAGCAGCTTCCGGGACAGTAATTCACCCCTCCACTTT.

As to this clonotype: A much larger clone sits a single nucleotide away, making a read error possible. The chain uses TRBV28 and TRBJ1-2; no definite D call. There are 11 residues in the CDR3. Trimming pared 5 bases from V and 12 bases from J, leaving 13 bases between. Germline CDR1 MDHEN, CDR2 SYDVKM. Here the CDR3 DNA reads TGTGCCAGCAGTCCCTCGGTGGGCCACACCTTC. It yields the protein CASSPSVGHTF.

This clonotype was detected ten times or more. The rearrangement uses TRBV20-1 and TRBJ2-4; 8 bases are shared with TRBD1. CDR1 DFQATT and CDR2 SNEGSKA come from the germline V gene (reference sequence). The CDR3 runs 12 residues. With 6 bases clipped from V and 8 bases from J, the junction kept 6 bases outside the gene matches. CDR3 nucleotides: TGCAGTGCCGGACAGGGTCGGGACATTCAGTACTTC. The encoded protein is CSAGQGRDIQYF.

This clonotype was counted a few times. The gene calls are TRBV12-3 or TRBV12-4 and TRBJ2-7, with TRBD1 identical over 7 bases. V dropped 6 bases and J dropped 1; count of bases not matched to a gene: 12. This CDR3 contains 16 residues. CDR3 sequence (DNA): TGTGCCAGCAGGCCTCGACAGGGTCTTTCGTCCTACGAGCAGTACTTC. It yields the protein CASRPRQGLSSYEQYF.

There are many counts of this clonotype. The V call is TRBV28, the J call TRBJ1-1, with D tentatively TRBD1 (6 bases). The germline V gene has CDR1 MDHEN and CDR2 SYDVKM. The length of the CDR3 is 13 residues. Trimming removed 5 bases from V and 4 bases from J, with 11 bases in between. The CDR3 region is CASSLTGITEAFF. The CDR3 nucleotides read TGTGCCAGCAGTCTCACAGGGATCACTGAAGCTTTCTTT.

The chain is built from TRBV20-1 and TRBJ1-2; D ambiguous. The germline V gene has CDR1 DFQATT and CDR2 SNEGSKA (reference sequence). The CDR3 is made up of 11 amino acids. V was clipped by 6 bases and J by 4 bases, with 9 bases between them. CDR3 protein: CSAGKSYGYTF. The CDR3 bases are TGCAGTGCCGGAAAGAGCTATGGCTACACCTTC.

This clonotype was observed once. The V gene is TRBV5-4, the J gene TRBJ2-5; no firm D call. Germline CDR1 reads SGHNT; CDR2 reads YYREEE (reference sequence). Trimming shortened V by 9 bases and J by 4 bases, and 22 bases separated the two germline ends. This CDR3 has 15 amino acids. This CDR3 reads CATFLRLGSAETQYF. CDR3 sequence (DNA): TGTGCCACCTTTTTACGCTTGGGATCGGCAGAGACCCAGTACTTC.

The V gene is TRBV2, the J gene TRBJ2-3, with 8 bases identical to TRBD2. The CDR3 consists of 17 residues. The V gene end was trimmed by 1 base and the J gene end by 2 bases; junction bases not matched to a gene: 8. Germline CDR1 and CDR2: SNHLY and FYNNEI. CDR3 bases: TGTGCCAGCAGTGAAGAGGATGGTAGCGGGAACACAGATACGCAGTATTTT. Amino acids: CASSEEDGSGNTDTQYF.

The sample holds many counts of this clonotype. V usage is TRBV12-3 or TRBV12-4 and J usage is TRBJ2-5, with D possibly TRBD2 on 6 matching bases. V gave up 11 bases and J gave up 5 bases, with 15 bases separating them. This CDR3 is built from 12 residues. The CDR3, as DNA: TGTGCCGTAACGGAGGGTGCGGAGACCCAGTACTTC. Its protein is CAVTEGAETQYF.

This sequence joins TRBV30 and TRBJ1-1; D gene ambiguous. Per germline, CDR1 GTSNPN and CDR2 SVGIG (reference sequence). The CDR3 covers 14 residues. The germline V and J ends were trimmed by 4 bases and 2 bases, with 14 bases remaining between them. The chain's CDR3 is CAWNSGRINTEAFF. In nucleotides, the CDR3 is TGTGCCTGGAACTCCGGGCGGATTAACACTGAAGCTTTCTTT.

The chain joins TRBV7-2 to TRBJ1-1, with 8 nucleotides matching TRBD1. The CDR3 totals 15 residues. Germline V gives CDR1 SGHTA, CDR2 FQGNSA. The ends lost 5 bases at V and 4 bases at J; junction bases unmatched: 9. In DNA, the CDR3 is TGTGCCAGCAGCCGCCTTGGACAGGGCACCACTGAAGCTTTCTTT. Protein: CASSRLGQGTTEAFF.

The chain is built from TRBV13 and TRBJ1-1; D uncertain. Between the trimmed V and J ends, which lost 1 base and 0 bases, there was a span of 9 bases. Germline loops: CDR1 PRHDT, CDR2 FYEKMQ (reference sequence). The CDR3 runs to 15 residues. The CDR3 here is CASSLAGTMNTEAFF. The CDR3 DNA reads as TGTGCCAGCAGCTTAGCCGGAACCATGAACACTGAAGCTTTCTTT.